This is a list of T cell receptor beta chains from one sample in a study of blood T cell repertoires in COVID-19. Assay: immunoSEQ multiplex PCR; the TCRdb copy retains only in-frame clones and omits some. The profile shows roughly 320,000 clones, roughly nine tenths of them singletons. The sequencing input was peripheral blood. Every receptor here comes from a woman in her thirties with COVID-19, enrolled during active disease. Both conserved end residues are part of each CDR3. D genes are given only for firm matches. The size entry is marked missing in some rows and otherwise reads once, few, many or a size class.

CDR3 protein | CDR3 DNA | clone size | D gene | J gene | V gene
CASSLTGLNTEAFF | TGCGCCAGCAGCCTAACAGGGTTGAACACTGAAGCTTTCTTT | NA | NA | TRBJ1-1 | TRBV5-1
CASSNPQGAGNTIYF | TGTGCCAGCAGCAACCCCCAGGGGGCTGGAAACACCATATATTTT | NA | TRBD1 | TRBJ1-3 | TRBV6-6
CASSEAAEAFF | TGTGCCAGCAGTGAAGCCGCTGAAGCTTTCTTT | NA | NA | TRBJ1-1 | TRBV2
CASSYGSPKGTDTQYF | TGTGCCAGCAGCTACGGGTCCCCCAAGGGCACAGATACGCAGTATTTT | NA | NA | TRBJ2-3 | TRBV9
CASSVDTGVVETQYF | TGTGCCAGCAGCGTGGATACAGGGGTGGTTGAGACCCAGTACTTC | NA | TRBD1 | TRBJ2-5 | TRBV9
CATSRGGGGGAYEQYF | TGTGCCACCAGCAGAGGAGGAGGCGGGGGGGCCTACGAGCAGTACTTC | once | TRBD2 | TRBJ2-7 | TRBV15
CASSAPGVQETQYF | TGTGCCAGCAGTGCTCCGGGGGTCCAAGAGACCCAGTACTTC | NA | NA | TRBJ2-5 | TRBV27
CSVPGQSNEKLFF | TGCAGCGTCCCGGGACAGAGTAATGAAAAACTGTTTTTT | NA | TRBD1 | TRBJ1-4 | TRBV29-1
CASSQSGVGYTF | TGTGCCAGCAGCCAATCTGGAGTTGGCTACACCTTC | NA | NA | TRBJ1-2 | TRBV16
CASSQDQSGGQETQYF | TGTGCCAGCAGCCAAGATCAAAGCGGGGGGCAAGAGACCCAGTACTTC | NA | TRBD2 | TRBJ2-5 | TRBV4-2
CASSHIIAKDRNSNQPQHF | TGCGCCAGCAGCCACATTATCGCAAAGGACAGGAATAGCAATCAGCCCCAGCATTTT | NA | TRBD1 | TRBJ1-5 | TRBV4-1
CASNRQGALNTEAFF | TGTGCCAGCAACAGACAGGGGGCTTTGAACACTGAAGCTTTCTTT | NA | TRBD1 | TRBJ1-1 | TRBV11-3
CASSQESGMGYTF | TGTGCCAGCAGCCAAGAGTCCGGGATGGGATACACCTTC | NA | NA | TRBJ1-2 | TRBV4-2
CASSPASGNSPLHF | TGTGCCAGCTCACCCGCGTCCGGTAATTCACCCCTCCACTTT | NA | NA | TRBJ1-6 | TRBV18
CAISADGSGGQETQYF | TGTGCCATCAGTGCGGATGGAAGCGGGGGACAAGAGACCCAGTACTTC | NA | TRBD2 | TRBJ2-5 | TRBV10-3
CASSQGLEGYEQYF | TGTGCCAGCTCACAGGGCCTCGAGGGATACGAGCAGTACTTC | NA | NA | TRBJ2-7 | TRBV18
CASSQGTSGVNEQFF | TGTGCCAGCAGCCAAGGGACTAGCGGGGTTAATGAGCAGTTCTTC | once | TRBD2 | TRBJ2-1 | TRBV11-2
CASSFFRTSTDTQYF | TGTGCCAGCAGTTTTTTCCGGACAAGCACAGATACGCAGTATTTT | NA | NA | TRBJ2-3 | TRBV28
CASSPDGRRGGYTF | TGTGCCAGCAGCCCGGACGGCAGAAGGGGTGGCTACACCTTC | NA | NA | TRBJ1-2 | TRBV25-1
CASSFKASSLDTGEQFF | TGTGCCAGCAGCTTTAAGGCTAGCTCCCTTGACACCGGTGAGCAGTTCTTC | NA | NA | TRBJ2-1 | TRBV5-4
CASSSSGTAAFF | TGTGCCAGCAGCTCGTCCGGGACTGCGGCTTTCTTT | few | NA | TRBJ1-1 | TRBV7-2
CASSELAGVAAETQYF | TGTGCCAGCAGTGAACTAGCGGGGGTCGCAGCGGAGACCCAGTACTTC | NA | TRBD2 | TRBJ2-5 | TRBV2
CASSRRTETSTDTQYF | TGCGCCAGCAGCCGCCGAACCGAGACTAGCACAGATACGCAGTATTTT | NA | NA | TRBJ2-3 | TRBV4-1
CASSYSGWGDNEQFF | TGTGCCAGCAGTTACTCGGGTTGGGGGGACAATGAGCAGTTCTTC | NA | NA | TRBJ2-1 | TRBV6-2/TRBV6-3
CAISDLQGASEAFF | TGTGCCATCAGTGATTTACAGGGGGCAAGTGAAGCTTTCTTT | NA | TRBD1 | TRBJ1-1 | TRBV10-3
CASTFGTGGSPLHF | TGTGCCAGCACCTTCGGGACAGGTGGTTCACCCCTCCACTTT | NA | TRBD1 | TRBJ1-6 | TRBV14
CASSPGQGSSPLHF | TGTGCCAGCTCACCGGGGCAGGGGTCATCACCCCTCCACTTT | NA | NA | TRBJ1-6 | TRBV18
CASSYASGGPYNEQFF | TGTGCCAGCAGTTACGCTAGCGGGGGACCATACAATGAGCAGTTCTTC | NA | TRBD2 | TRBJ2-1 | TRBV6-2/TRBV6-3
CASRPRGGSPLHF | TGTGCCAGCAGACCCCGCGGGGGTTCACCCCTCCACTTT | NA | NA | TRBJ1-6 | TRBV6-5
CASSLGWETEAFF | TGTGCCAGCAGCTTAGGCTGGGAGACGGAAGCTTTCTTT | NA | NA | TRBJ1-1 | TRBV7-3
CASNQGDACQPQHF | TGTGCCAGCAACCAGGGGGATGCTTGTCAGCCCCAGCATTTT | NA | NA | TRBJ1-5 | TRBV21-1
CASSRGHSYGYTF | TGTGCCAGCAGCCGAGGACACTCCTATGGCTACACCTTC | NA | NA | TRBJ1-2 | TRBV11-3
CATTPRSSYNSPLHF | TGTGCCACCACACCCCGAAGCTCCTATAATTCACCCCTCCACTTT | NA | NA | TRBJ1-6 | TRBV6-5
CASSISGDPNTGELFF | TGTGCCAGCAGCATTAGCGGGGACCCGAACACCGGGGAGCTGTTTTTT | NA | TRBD2 | TRBJ2-2 | TRBV7-6
CASSVGRNSPLHF | TGTGCCAGCAGCGTAGGTCGTAATTCACCCCTCCACTTT | NA | NA | TRBJ1-6 | TRBV9
CASSPQQRTDTQYF | TGCGCCAGCAGCCCACAGCAACGCACAGATACGCAGTATTTT | NA | NA | TRBJ2-3 | TRBV4-1
CAWSGQTGRGVWDEQFF | TGTGCCTGGAGTGGACAAACCGGGAGAGGGGTCTGGGATGAGCAGTTCTTC | NA | NA | TRBJ2-1 | TRBV30
CASSPPEAYEQYF | TGTGCCAGCAGCCCCCCCGAGGCCTACGAGCAGTACTTC | NA | NA | TRBJ2-7 | TRBV28
CASSSSGQGFSDYTF | TGTGCCAGCAGCTCTTCGGGACAGGGTTTTAGTGACTACACCTTC | NA | NA | TRBJ1-2 | TRBV21-1
CAGRVGANTEAFF | TGCGCCGGGAGGGTAGGGGCGAACACTGAAGCTTTCTTT | NA | NA | TRBJ1-1 | TRBV5-1
CASSLRGGTGGYEQYF | TGTGCCAGCAGCTTAAGAGGCGGGACAGGGGGCTACGAGCAGTACTTC | NA | TRBD1 | TRBJ2-7 | TRBV7-8
CAWSRDRSYEQYF | TGTGCCTGGAGCCGGGACAGGTCCTACGAGCAGTACTTC | once | TRBD1 | TRBJ2-7 | TRBV30
CASSLNSRSNTGELFF | TGTGCCAGCAGCTTAAATTCGCGGTCGAACACCGGGGAGCTGTTTTTT | NA | NA | TRBJ2-2 | TRBV7-3
CSGLGQGIYNEQFF | TGCAGCGGTTTAGGACAGGGTATCTACAATGAGCAGTTCTTC | NA | TRBD1 | TRBJ2-1 | TRBV29-1
CASSPPHARYEQYF | TGTGCCAGCTCACCACCGCACGCCCGGTACGAGCAGTACTTC | NA | NA | TRBJ2-7 | TRBV18
CATSDPTQGGGNEQFF | TGTGCCACCAGTGATCCGACCCAGGGTGGCGGCAATGAGCAGTTCTTC | NA | NA | TRBJ2-1 | TRBV24-1
CASSPRVGTDNYGYTF | TGTGCCAGCAGCCCAAGGGTGGGGACAGACAACTATGGCTACACCTTC | NA | TRBD1 | TRBJ1-2 | TRBV7-6
CASSQSDPGTGNYEQYF | TGCGCCAGCAGCCAATCAGACCCCGGGACAGGGAACTACGAGCAGTACTTC | once | TRBD1 | TRBJ2-7 | TRBV4-1
CASSFRGQETQYF | TGTGCCAGCAGTTTTCGGGGGCAAGAGACCCAGTACTTC | NA | NA | TRBJ2-5 | TRBV27
CASSQDTGMYTEAFF | TGTGCCAGCAGCCAGGACACAGGGATGTACACTGAAGCTTTCTTT | once | NA | TRBJ1-1 | TRBV3-1/TRBV3-2
CASSGRTGGNNSPLHF | TGTGCCAGCAGCGGAAGGACAGGGGGCAATAATTCACCCCTCCACTTT | NA | TRBD1 | TRBJ1-6 | TRBV11-2
CSASLSGSIDGYTF | TGCAGTGCTAGTTTGTCAGGATCCATCGATGGCTACACCTTC | few | NA | TRBJ1-2 | TRBV20-1
CASSPPGQPTYEQYF | TGTGCCAGCTCACCACCGGGACAGCCTACCTACGAGCAGTACTTC | NA | TRBD1 | TRBJ2-7 | TRBV18
CASSLDRNQPQHF | TGTGCCAGCAGCCTGGACAGAAATCAGCCCCAGCATTTT | few | NA | TRBJ1-5 | TRBV5-4
CASRETGPEAFF | TGTGCCAGCAGGGAAACAGGACCTGAAGCTTTCTTT | NA | NA | TRBJ1-1 | TRBV2
CASSRAGQASSEAFF | TGTGCCAGCAGCCGAGCGGGACAGGCCTCGAGTGAAGCTTTCTTT | NA | TRBD1 | TRBJ1-1 | TRBV14
CASSPRQGSRNEQFF | TGTGCCAGCTCACCTCGGCAGGGATCACGCAATGAGCAGTTCTTC | NA | NA | TRBJ2-1 | TRBV18
CASSVGVGGPTDTQYF | TGTGCCAGCAGCGTAGGAGTGGGGGGGCCCACAGATACGCAGTATTTT | NA | NA | TRBJ2-3 | TRBV9